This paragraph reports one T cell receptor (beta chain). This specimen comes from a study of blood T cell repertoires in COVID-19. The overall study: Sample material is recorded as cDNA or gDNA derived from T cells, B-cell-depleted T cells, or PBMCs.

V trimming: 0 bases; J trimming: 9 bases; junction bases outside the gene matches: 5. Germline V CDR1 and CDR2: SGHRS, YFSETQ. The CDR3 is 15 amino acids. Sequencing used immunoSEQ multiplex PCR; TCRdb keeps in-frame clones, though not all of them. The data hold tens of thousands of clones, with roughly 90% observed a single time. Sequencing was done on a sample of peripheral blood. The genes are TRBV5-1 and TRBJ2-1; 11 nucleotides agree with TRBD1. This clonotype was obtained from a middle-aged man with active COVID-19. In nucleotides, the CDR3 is TGCGCCAGCAGCTTGGTCGGGACAGGGGGTCGTGAGCAGTTCTTC. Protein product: CASSLVGTGGREQFF.